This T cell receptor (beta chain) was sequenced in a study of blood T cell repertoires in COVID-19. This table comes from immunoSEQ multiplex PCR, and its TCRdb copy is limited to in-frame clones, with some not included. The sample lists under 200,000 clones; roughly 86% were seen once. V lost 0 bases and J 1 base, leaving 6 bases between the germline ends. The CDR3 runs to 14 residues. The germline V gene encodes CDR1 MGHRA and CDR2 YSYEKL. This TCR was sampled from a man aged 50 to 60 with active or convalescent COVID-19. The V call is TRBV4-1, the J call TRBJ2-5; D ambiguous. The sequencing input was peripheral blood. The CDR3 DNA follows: TGCGCCAGCAGCCAAGAGTGGGCCCAAGAGACCCAGTACTTC. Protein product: CASSQEWAQETQYF.